The rows below give T cell receptor beta chains drawn from one sample of a study of CD4+ T cells in melanoma. This table comes from immunoSEQ multiplex PCR, and its TCRdb copy is limited to in-frame clones, with some not included. The sample gives fewer than 15,000 clones, roughly 80% of which show up once; approximately 15% is in the top ten. Specimen: cells from a culture (not recorded whether cultured in vitro). These receptors all come from a human donor with melanoma. Both conserved end residues are part of each CDR3. D genes are given only for firm matches. Size is stated for part of the rows, as once, few or many counts, or as a class when the clone is expanded.

d_call: -
j_call: TRBJ2-1
clone_size: few
v_call: TRBV19
cdr3_nt: TGTGCCAGTAGTAGTGGACATTGGAGCTCCTACAATGAGCAGTTCTTC
cdr3_aa: CASSSGHWSSYNEQFF

d_call: -
j_call: TRBJ1-5
clone_size: -
v_call: TRBV2
cdr3_nt: TGTGCCAGCAAGAGGGACCCGGGGCAGATAAGCATTCAGCCCCAGCATTTT
cdr3_aa: CASKRDPGQISIQPQHF

d_call: TRBD2
j_call: TRBJ2-3
clone_size: -
v_call: TRBV5-4
cdr3_nt: TGTGCCAGTCGAGTAGCGGGGGGACGCACAGATACGCAGTATTTT
cdr3_aa: CASRVAGGRTDTQYF

d_call: TRBD2
j_call: TRBJ2-3
clone_size: -
v_call: TRBV29-1
cdr3_nt: TGCAGCGTCCGGGGACTAGCGGCCAGCACAGATACGCAGTATTTT
cdr3_aa: CSVRGLAASTDTQYF

d_call: -
j_call: TRBJ2-5
clone_size: -
v_call: TRBV7-9
cdr3_nt: TGTGCCAGCAGCCCGATTGGTTGGTATCAAGAGACCCAGTACTTC
cdr3_aa: CASSPIGWYQETQYF

d_call: TRBD2
j_call: TRBJ2-3
clone_size: -
v_call: TRBV5-1
cdr3_nt: TGCGCCAGCAGCCCCGGACTAGCGGGTGATACGCAGTATTTT
cdr3_aa: CASSPGLAGDTQYF

d_call: TRBD1
j_call: TRBJ1-2
clone_size: -
v_call: TRBV11-2
cdr3_nt: TGTGCCAGCAGCCCGACGGGACAGGGAAATGGCTACACCTTC
cdr3_aa: CASSPTGQGNGYTF

d_call: -
j_call: TRBJ2-7
clone_size: -
v_call: TRBV6-1
cdr3_nt: TGTGCCAGCCCTGACAGTTCCTACGAGCAGTACTTC
cdr3_aa: CASPDSSYEQYF

d_call: TRBD1
j_call: TRBJ2-7
clone_size: -
v_call: TRBV2
cdr3_nt: TGTGCCAGCAGTCCCGGACAGGGTCTCGGGGAGCAGTACTTC
cdr3_aa: CASSPGQGLGEQYF

d_call: -
j_call: TRBJ1-1
clone_size: -
v_call: TRBV9
cdr3_nt: TGTGCCAGCAGCGTAGAGGTCGGGAACACTGAAGCTTTCTTT
cdr3_aa: CASSVEVGNTEAFF

d_call: TRBD2
j_call: TRBJ2-5
clone_size: -
v_call: TRBV30
cdr3_nt: TGTGCCTTAGAACTAGCGGGGGGCCCCCCCCAAGAGACCCAGTACTTC
cdr3_aa: CALELAGGPPQETQYF

d_call: TRBD1
j_call: TRBJ2-7
clone_size: -
v_call: TRBV11-2
cdr3_nt: TGTGCCAGCAGTCGACAGGGCGGCTACGAGCAGTACTTC
cdr3_aa: CASSRQGGYEQYF

d_call: TRBD1
j_call: TRBJ2-7
clone_size: once
v_call: TRBV2
cdr3_nt: TGTGCCAGCAGTGTTGACAGGGTCTACGAGCAGTACTTC
cdr3_aa: CASSVDRVYEQYF

d_call: TRBD1
j_call: TRBJ1-6
clone_size: -
v_call: TRBV5-1
cdr3_nt: TGCGCCAGCAAAATAACAGGGGGCGACTTGAATTCACCCCTCCACTTT
cdr3_aa: CASKITGGDLNSPLHF

d_call: TRBD2
j_call: TRBJ2-3
clone_size: -
v_call: TRBV11-2
cdr3_nt: TGTGCCAGCAGAGGACTAGCGGGGCCCGGGGCCCTGGCGCAGTATTTT
cdr3_aa: CASRGLAGPGALAQYF

d_call: TRBD1
j_call: TRBJ2-7
clone_size: -
v_call: TRBV5-6
cdr3_nt: TGTGCCAGCAGCTTGATAGGGGACAGCTCCTACGAGCAGTACTTC
cdr3_aa: CASSLIGDSSYEQYF

d_call: TRBD2
j_call: TRBJ2-2
clone_size: few
v_call: TRBV5-6
cdr3_nt: TGTGCCAGCAGCTTTGGACTAGTCGACACCGGGGAGCTGTTTTTT
cdr3_aa: CASSFGLVDTGELFF

d_call: -
j_call: TRBJ1-6
clone_size: -
v_call: TRBV27
cdr3_nt: TGTGCCAGCACCAGAGACGGGCGCCAAAAGGGTTCACCCCTCCACTTT
cdr3_aa: CASTRDGRQKGSPLHF

d_call: TRBD2
j_call: TRBJ2-3
clone_size: -
v_call: TRBV5-1
cdr3_nt: TGCGCCAGCAGCATGACTAGCGGGAGCACAGATACGCAGTATTTT
cdr3_aa: CASSMTSGSTDTQYF

d_call: -
j_call: TRBJ1-2
clone_size: -
v_call: TRBV19
cdr3_nt: TGTGCCAGTAGTATAGATCAGGCAGCTAACTATGGCTACACCTTC
cdr3_aa: CASSIDQAANYGYTF

d_call: -
j_call: TRBJ1-4
clone_size: few
v_call: TRBV7-9
cdr3_nt: TGTGCCAGCAGCTTGATATCCCCTAATGAAAAACTGTTTTTT
cdr3_aa: CASSLISPNEKLFF

d_call: -
j_call: TRBJ1-1
clone_size: -
v_call: TRBV25-1
cdr3_nt: TGTGCCAGCAAGAGGAACACTGAAGCTTTCTTT
cdr3_aa: CASKRNTEAFF

d_call: -
j_call: TRBJ1-4
clone_size: -
v_call: TRBV7-8
cdr3_nt: TGTGCCAGCAGCTTTCGAGGGCGAACTAATGAAAAACTGTTTTTT
cdr3_aa: CASSFRGRTNEKLFF

d_call: TRBD1
j_call: TRBJ2-7
clone_size: -
v_call: TRBV5-1
cdr3_nt: TGCGCCAGCAGCGCTACCGGGACAGCCTCCCCTTCCTACGAGCAGTACTTC
cdr3_aa: CASSATGTASPSYEQYF

d_call: -
j_call: TRBJ2-1
clone_size: -
v_call: TRBV5-1
cdr3_nt: TGCGCCAGCACCTACGGGGCCCCGAATGAGCAGTTCTTC
cdr3_aa: CASTYGAPNEQFF

d_call: -
j_call: TRBJ2-3
clone_size: once
v_call: TRBV4-1
cdr3_nt: TGCGCCAGCAGCCAAGAATCACTCTCGGGGTTTGGGGATACGCAGTATTTT
cdr3_aa: CASSQESLSGFGDTQYF

d_call: -
j_call: TRBJ2-7
clone_size: few
v_call: TRBV5-8
cdr3_nt: TGTGCCAGCAGCCGTGCTGTTGGTGGAACAGGGACGGAAGGGGAGCAGTACTTC
cdr3_aa: CASSRAVGGTGTEGEQYF

d_call: -
j_call: TRBJ2-5
clone_size: -
v_call: TRBV18
cdr3_nt: TGTGCCAGCTCTCTGTTTCAGGCTTCGGGGGAGACCCAGTACTTC
cdr3_aa: CASSLFQASGETQYF

d_call: TRBD1
j_call: TRBJ2-7
clone_size: -
v_call: TRBV5-1
cdr3_nt: TGCGCCAGCAGCTATTCGGGACAGGGTTCCGAGCAGTACTTC
cdr3_aa: CASSYSGQGSEQYF